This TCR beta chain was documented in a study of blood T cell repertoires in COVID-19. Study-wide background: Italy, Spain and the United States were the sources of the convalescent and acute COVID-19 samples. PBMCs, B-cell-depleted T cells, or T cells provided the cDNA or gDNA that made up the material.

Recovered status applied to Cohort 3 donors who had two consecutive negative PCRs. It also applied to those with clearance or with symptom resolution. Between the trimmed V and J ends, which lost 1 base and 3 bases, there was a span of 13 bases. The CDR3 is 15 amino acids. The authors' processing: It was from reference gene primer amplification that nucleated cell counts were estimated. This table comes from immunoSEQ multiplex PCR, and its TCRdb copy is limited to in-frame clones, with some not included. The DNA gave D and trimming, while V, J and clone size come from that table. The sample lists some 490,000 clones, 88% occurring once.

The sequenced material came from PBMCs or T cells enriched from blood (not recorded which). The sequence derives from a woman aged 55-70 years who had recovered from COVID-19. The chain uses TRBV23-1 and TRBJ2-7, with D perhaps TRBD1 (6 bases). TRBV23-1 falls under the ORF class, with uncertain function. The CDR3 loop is CASSQYDRRYYEQYV. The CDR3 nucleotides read TGCGCCAGCAGTCAATACGACAGGAGATACTACGAGCAGTACGTC.